This TCR beta chain is from a study of T-cell memory formation after mild COVID-19 (dated by TCRdb to the early 2020s). General notes on the study: TCR sequence clusters from the two donors were largely donor specific. The cohort comprised two young, previously healthy adult volunteers, one female and one male. Longitudinal TCRalpha and TCRbeta repertoire sequencing tracked T-cell clones expanding and contracting after mild COVID-19 in a couple of donors. Points the paper makes about the study in general: Balanced CD4/CD8 phenotypes were observed for clones contracting from day 15 to 85, whereas a bias towards CD4+ was observed for a second wave of clones expanding from day 15 to 37. Only two mild cases were covered in the study, and larger cohorts including severe cases with pre-infection samples were considered necessary. Contracting CD4+ clones were located mainly in the CM and EM memory subsets, whereas CD8+ clones were found to be enriched in EMRA. Some responding clones were detected in pre-infection memory, which suggested that pre-existing cross-reactive memory T cells had joined the SARS-CoV-2 response. Whether the second-wave clones peaking on day 37 were SARS-CoV-2 specific was not confirmed.

Sequencing was performed on an Illumina NovaSeq 6000. Using 5'RACE with constant-segment primers, TCRalpha and TCRbeta cDNA libraries were constructed, with sample barcodes and unique molecular identifiers added in the process. Trizol reagent was used to extract RNA from every sample. The libraries were amplified in two PCR steps, and the second step added a second sample barcode and Illumina TruSeq adapters. The libraries were sequenced on an Illumina NovaSeq using 2 x 150 bp paired-end reads. On the study's bioinformatics: The reads were demultiplexed and collapsed into UMI-guided consensus sequences using migec v1.2.7. Using mixcr v2.1.11, UMI consensuses were aligned to TRA and TRB V and J templates and then assembled into clonotypes. Expanded or contracted clonotypes were those called significant by both edgeR and NoisET, with noise models trained on biological replicates. edgeR calls used a false discovery rate-adjusted p below 0.01 and a log2 fold-change threshold of 1. As an exploratory analysis of dynamics, max-normalized trajectories of the 1000 most abundant clonotypes were examined by PCA with hierarchical clustering. The CD4 or CD8 phenotype of responding clones was assigned using the separately sequenced CD4+ and CD8+ repertoires. The public reads were reanalyzed by TCRdb: fastp trimming at Q25, MiXCR alignment, in-frame beta chains only. Rows are combined by CDR3 protein, so each entry shows the most common genes and DNA. The V and J calls shown here were made by TCRdb, not taken from the authors' results. For this sample there are 300,000 to 400,000 distinct CDR3 sequences; around 21% appear just once. In total, the top ten clones hold roughly an eighth of the sample.

This clonotype was found a few times. Its antigen remains undetermined. No clone much larger than this one lies a single base away; base qualities are absent. Its CDR3 holds 13 amino acids, cysteine through phenylalanine. The retained sequence is limited to the CDR3, 39 bases, with the frame set at the first base. The junction shows trimming of 7 bases on V and 4 bases on J, plus 16 bases between the germline ends. CDR1 and CDR2 were assigned from the germline V gene as SQVTM and ANQGSEA. Ficoll-Paque density gradient centrifugation was the method used to isolate PBMCs. The sample consisted of PBMCs or a T cell subset sorted from them (not recorded which). Recombination joined TRBV29-1 with TRBJ1-1, with no D gene named confidently. This clonotype was sampled from an adult woman who had mild COVID-19 (a few samples of this study predate the infection). The sample titles of this study are shuffled in the database, so cell type and time point are left out; the donor was told from shared clones. CDR3 protein: CSASPTGSTEAFF. The DNA sequence follows: TGCAGCGCTTCTCCTACTGGGAGCACTGAAGCTTTCTTT.